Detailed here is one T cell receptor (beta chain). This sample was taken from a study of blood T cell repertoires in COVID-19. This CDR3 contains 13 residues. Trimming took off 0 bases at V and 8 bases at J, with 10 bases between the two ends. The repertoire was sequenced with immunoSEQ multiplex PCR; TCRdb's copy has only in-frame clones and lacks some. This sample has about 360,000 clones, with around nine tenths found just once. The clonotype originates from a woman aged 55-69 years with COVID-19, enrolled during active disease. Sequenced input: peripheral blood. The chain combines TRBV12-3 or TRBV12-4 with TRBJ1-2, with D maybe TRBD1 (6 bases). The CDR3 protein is CASSLASDSGYTF. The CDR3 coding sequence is TGTGCCAGCAGTTTAGCGTCGGACAGCGGCTACACCTTC.